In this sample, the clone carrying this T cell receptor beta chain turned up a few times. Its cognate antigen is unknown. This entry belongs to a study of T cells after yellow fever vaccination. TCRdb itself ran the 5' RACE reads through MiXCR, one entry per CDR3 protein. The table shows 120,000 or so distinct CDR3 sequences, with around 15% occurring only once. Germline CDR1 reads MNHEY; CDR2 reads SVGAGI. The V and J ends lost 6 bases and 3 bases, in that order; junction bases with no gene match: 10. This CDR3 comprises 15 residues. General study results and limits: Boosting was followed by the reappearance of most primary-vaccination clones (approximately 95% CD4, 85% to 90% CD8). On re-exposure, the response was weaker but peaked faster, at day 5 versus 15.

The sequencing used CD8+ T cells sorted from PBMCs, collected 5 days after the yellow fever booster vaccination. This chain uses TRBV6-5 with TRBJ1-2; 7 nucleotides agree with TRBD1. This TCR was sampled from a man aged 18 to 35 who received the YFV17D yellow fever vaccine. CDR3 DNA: TGTGCCAGCAGGAACTTAATCGACAGGGACTATGGCTACACCTTC. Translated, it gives CASRNLIDRDYGYTF.